This T cell receptor (beta chain) derives from a study of cytomegalovirus exposure and HLA in healthy donors (dated by TCRdb to between 2016 and 2019). Some background on the complete study: An earlier analysis of fewer than 750 of the donors reported approximately 260 Gb of sequence data and 100 million to 120 million unique TCR beta sequences obtained from about 179 million T cells. About 330 gigabases of sequencing data and tens of millions of unique TCR sequences made up an early release that covered nearly 650 HLA-typed donors. Among the roughly 400 genotyped donors, 81% belonged to the genetic ancestry cluster associated with self-reported Caucasian donors. The study was designed to test whether signatures of past pathogen exposure could be identified by cataloging public T cell receptors. The T cell repertoires of around 730 subjects were profiled by immunosequencing and related to cytomegalovirus serostatus. Besides the first cohort of more than 650 subjects, a separate validation cohort made up of some 110 different subjects was used. To predict cytomegalovirus infection status, the study combined high-throughput TCR immunosequencing, statistical association of individual TCRs with disease status, and machine learning. To study patterns of TCR occurrence, a later analysis re-analyzed previously published TCR beta repertoires from 666 donors and added high-resolution HLA genotyping. Rather than drawing on any new phenotypic data, the later analysis identified candidate immune exposures from TCR beta sequences and the way those sequences occurred across donors. An earlier analysis of around 580 of the donors used high-throughput TCR beta sequencing to judge whether each TCR beta V gene segment behaved as functional or pseudogenic. Donor age, sex, ethnicity and CMV serostatus were collected together with the repertoire data. A later genetic analysis used genome-wide SNP genotypes for about 65% of the 666 donors, treating that subset as a discovery cohort. All discovery cohort repertoires had been generated using a single sequencing platform. HLA typing covered class I and class II loci at four-digit resolution. Typing coverage differed by locus: A, B, C, DRB1 and DQB1 were typed in about 620-630 donors, DQA1 in around 500, DPA1 in some 570, and DPB1 in just under 480. Roughly five DR-DQ haplotypes were handled as single units for association and clustering, since linkage in the cohort was strong. On average, 235,054 unique TCR beta nucleotide sequences were sequenced per donor among 398 genotyped donors of the cohort, with 15% to 20% of those sequences being non-productive. General conclusions and limits of the study: V-gene and J-gene trimming of TCR beta chains was associated with a missense DCLRE1C variant in a later genetic analysis, and the association was replicated in an independent cohort. According to a later analysis, TCR association rates differed among HLA loci, with DRB1 alleles showing the most associated TCRs and HLA-C alleles showing the fewest. Most TCR sequences were seen in very few donors, while some public TCRs were found in many individuals. A later analysis associated about 16,000 TCR beta sequences with specific HLA alleles at a false discovery rate of 0.05. According to the authors, the approach could potentially be generalized to other disease states and immunological phenotypes. The study listed 150 to 200 TCR beta chains as associated with cytomegalovirus. Assigning TCR associations to individual alleles was difficult when HLA alleles, especially DR and DQ, strongly co-occurred. Because some donors lacked HLA typing at each locus, the association tests relied only on the typed subset. A cluster of highly shared sequence variants was judged likely to be a technical artifact of the sequencing pipeline. Correlated functional status among segregating V segments might reflect linkage disequilibrium, but an unknown experimental factor could not be ruled out. According to a later analysis, most CMV-associated TCR beta chains appeared to be HLA-restricted, and the HLA associations seemed to be driven largely by CMV exposure. Compared with the 666-donor mean, donors in an Asian-associated ancestry cluster had fewer N-insertions in productive TCRs, according to a later genetic analysis. In a later analysis, several top co-occurrence clusters were reported to appear linked to parvovirus B19, influenza, CMV and Epstein-Barr virus. A further reported finding was that TCR beta sequences accurately predicted the HLA-A and HLA-B alleles for most subjects in the first cohort. The presence/absence analyses assumed that sequencing depth was roughly uniform across donors, and that assumption may not be true. Broadly in line with IMGT annotations, most TCR beta V segments showed up in productive rearrangements about 87% or about 30% of the time in an earlier analysis of 587 of the donors. Because counts were too low, 15 to 20 rarely observed V segments, including chromosome 9 orphons, were excluded from the earlier analysis of roughly 580 of the donors. A few of the identified cytomegalovirus-associated TCR beta chains were confirmed in vitro to be specific for cytomegalovirus antigens. Compared with equally common non-associated chains, HLA-associated TCR beta chains in a later analysis were more clonally expanded and had lower generation probabilities. The only immune exposure information available for the cohort was CMV serostatus. This cohort had only TCR beta chains sequenced, and the lack of alpha or paired-chain data limited which features could be detected. In both the original and validation cohorts, the classifier was reported to diagnose cytomegalovirus status with high specificity and sensitivity. Some IMGT-functional V segments, including TRBV6-2 and TRBV6-3, could not be told apart with the 87-base-pair reads, so those segments were excluded.

The cohort was made up of approximately 670 healthy bone marrow donors. Cohort members were all nominally healthy when sampled, although unrecorded immune exposures were likely present. The donor tested CMV seronegative and was one of the 352 seronegative cohort members. Every donor gave a peripheral blood sample, and the peripheral blood mononuclear cells from that sample were used for TCR beta sequencing. Genomic DNA was extracted from the blood cell samples with the Qiagen DNeasy Blood Extraction Kit. V loses 6 bases, J loses 6 bases, and the germline ends lie 18 bases apart. The CDR3 starts with the cysteine, ends with the phenylalanine, and has 15 residues. Left in the record is the CDR3 DNA by itself, 45 bases read in frame from the first base. CDR1 and CDR2 are read off the germline V gene as KGHSH and LQKENI. For this clone: What this receptor recognizes is not known. No base quality values were provided; no much bigger clone lies one nucleotide off.

The library was built by means of the immunoSEQ multiplex PCR assay. The multiplex PCR relied on a mix of 60 forward primers for TCR Vbeta segments and 13 reverse primers for TCR Jbeta segments. Amplification of the CDR3 region of rearranged TCR beta genes was performed with a multiplex PCR assay on genomic DNA. The Illumina HiSeq System was used to sequence the amplified TCR beta libraries as 87-base-pair reads. The authors processed their data as follows. Across the 670 or so repertoires, a later analysis counted tens of millions of unique TCR beta chains, 9.5 million to 12 million of which were shared by at least two donors. To remove PCR and sequencing errors, raw reads were error-corrected and collapsed into unique sequences using a nearest-neighbor algorithm that merged closely related sequences. CDR3 sequences were aligned to IMGT reference sequences to assign V, D and J gene segments. For a sequence to be retained, a match of at least six nucleotides to both a V gene segment and a J gene segment was required. A rearrangement counted as productive if the CDR3 had no stop codons and remained in frame with V and J, and every other rearrangement counted as non-productive. CDR3 was defined by IMGT convention, running from the second conserved V-encoded cysteine to the conserved J-encoded phenylalanine. The earlier analysis of roughly 590 of the donors excluded sequences that lacked an unambiguous match to a single V gene segment. An earlier analysis of around 600 of the donors classified V segments as functional when productive rearrangements were above 56.7% and as segregating when the standard deviation between donors was above 5%. A statistical classification framework was built for diagnosing cytomegalovirus status from the catalog of TCR beta chain sequences. In a later analysis, TCR nucleotide sequences were compared against IMGT/GENE-DB human TR gene sequences so that V and J genes could be assigned. In a later analysis, CDR3 sequences and most-parsimonious VDJ recombination scenarios were assigned using the TCRdist pipeline. In a later analysis, each TCR beta chain was defined by its CDR3 amino acid sequence together with its V-gene family, and reads lacking a unique V-gene family were excluded. As a way to deal with suspected cross-contamination and a sequencing artifact, a later analysis dropped approximately 590 nucleotide sequences that were highly shared and had low generation probability. A later analysis calculated a clonal expansion index for each public chain from normalized within-repertoire ranks of inferred template counts. In a later analysis, generation probabilities were computed with a VDJ recombination model fitted to out-of-frame rearrangements, and the resulting probabilities were checked against IGoR. Hypergeometric tests were used in a later analysis to score TCR-TCR, TCR-HLA and TCR-CMV co-occurrence, with a repertoire-size bias correction applied to the TCR pairs. A later analysis estimated false discovery rates by permuting HLA or CMV assignments 20 times. A later analysis grouped co-occurring TCRs with DBSCAN, adding TCRdist sequence similarity when clustering within HLA-allele-positive subsets. Repertoires with fewer than 30,000 or more than 120,000 public chains, plus five repertoires with anomalous nucleotide sharing, were excluded from co-occurrence clustering. Held by TCRdb, this immuneACCESS table contains in-frame sequences only and omits some clones. Under half of the omission traces to an unresolved V gene where checked; the cause of the rest is unknown. V and J calls and clone size come straight from that table; D and trimming were deduced from the DNA. Across this sample there are approximately 140,000 clones, with about 80% seen only once. 4.5% to 6.5% of the sample rests with the top ten.

This receptor was obtained from a male donor in good health and CMV-seronegative. The chain employs TRBV18 and TRBJ1-5; the D gene lacks a confident call. Sequenced sample: PBMCs. The DNA is as follows: TGTGCCAGCTCCCCCGGGTCGCTAGAGGGTCAGCCCCAGCATTTT. The translation is CASSPGSLEGQPQHF.